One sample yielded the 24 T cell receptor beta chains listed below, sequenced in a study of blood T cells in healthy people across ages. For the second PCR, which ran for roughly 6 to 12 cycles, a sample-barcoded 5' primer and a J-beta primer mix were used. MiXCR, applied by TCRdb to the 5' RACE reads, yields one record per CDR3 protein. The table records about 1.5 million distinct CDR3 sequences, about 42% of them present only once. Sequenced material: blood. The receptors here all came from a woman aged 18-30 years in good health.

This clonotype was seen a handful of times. DNA of the CDR3: TGCGCCAGCAGCTTGGTTGGTACTAGCGGGGCCAATGAGCAGTTCTTC. It is translated as CASSLVGTSGANEQFF. V usage is TRBV5-1 and J usage is TRBJ2-1, with 10 bases fitting TRBD2. V dropped 0 bases and J dropped 6; count of bases not matched to a gene: 6. Germline loops: CDR1 SGHRS, CDR2 YFSETQ. The CDR3 totals 16 residues. Supplemented by reference TRBV5-1 and TRBJ2-1, the full variable domain reads KAGVTQTPRYLIKTRGQQVTLSCSPISGHRSVSWYQQTPGQGLQFLFEYFSETQRNKGNFPGRFSGRQFSNSRSEMNVSTLELGDSALYLCASSLVGTSGANEQFFGPGTRLTVL.

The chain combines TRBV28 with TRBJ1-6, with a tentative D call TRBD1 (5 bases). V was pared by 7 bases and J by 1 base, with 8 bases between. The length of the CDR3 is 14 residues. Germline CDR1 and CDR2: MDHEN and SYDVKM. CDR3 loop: CASIGGSYNSPLHF. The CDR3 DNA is TGTGCCAGCATCGGGGGATCCTATAATTCACCCCTCCACTTT.

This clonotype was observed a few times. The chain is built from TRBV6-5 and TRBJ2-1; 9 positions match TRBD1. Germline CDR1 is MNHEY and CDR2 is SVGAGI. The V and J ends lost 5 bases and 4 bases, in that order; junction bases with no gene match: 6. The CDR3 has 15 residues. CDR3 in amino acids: CASSTDRGRYNEQFF. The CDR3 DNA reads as TGTGCCAGCAGTACGGACAGGGGAAGGTACAATGAGCAGTTCTTC.

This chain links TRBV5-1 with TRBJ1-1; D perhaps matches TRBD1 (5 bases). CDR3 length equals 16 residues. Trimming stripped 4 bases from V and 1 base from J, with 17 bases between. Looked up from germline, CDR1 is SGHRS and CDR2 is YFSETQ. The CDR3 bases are TGCGCCAGCAGCCGGGGACGGGAAATTCCGAACACTGAAGCTTTCTTT. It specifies CASSRGREIPNTEAFF.

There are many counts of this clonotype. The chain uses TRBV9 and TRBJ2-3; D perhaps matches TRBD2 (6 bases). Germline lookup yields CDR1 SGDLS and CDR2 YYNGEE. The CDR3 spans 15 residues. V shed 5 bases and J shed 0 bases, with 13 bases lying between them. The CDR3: CASSVSGRSTDTQYF. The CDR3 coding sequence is TGTGCCAGCAGTGTATCGGGGAGGAGCACAGATACGCAGTATTTT.

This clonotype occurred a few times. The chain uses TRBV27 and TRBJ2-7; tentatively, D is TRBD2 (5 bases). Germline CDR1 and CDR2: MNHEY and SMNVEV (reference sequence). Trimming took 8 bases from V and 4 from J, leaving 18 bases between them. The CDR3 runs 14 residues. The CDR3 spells CASQNPGLQYEQYF. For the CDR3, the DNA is TGTGCCAGCCAGAATCCAGGACTCCAATACGAGCAGTACTTC.

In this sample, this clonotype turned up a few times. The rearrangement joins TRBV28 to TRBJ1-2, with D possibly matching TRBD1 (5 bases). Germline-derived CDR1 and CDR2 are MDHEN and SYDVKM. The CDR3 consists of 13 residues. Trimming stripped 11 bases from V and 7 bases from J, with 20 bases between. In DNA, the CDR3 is TGTGCCGGCCGAAGGGGCAGTTGGGCTGGCTACACCTTC. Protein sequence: CAGRRGSWAGYTF.

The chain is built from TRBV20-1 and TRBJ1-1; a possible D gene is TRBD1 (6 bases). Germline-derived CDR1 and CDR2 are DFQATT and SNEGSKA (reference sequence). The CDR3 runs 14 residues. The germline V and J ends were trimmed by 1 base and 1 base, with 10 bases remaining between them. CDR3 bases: TGCAGTGCTAGAGCGGGACACAAGAACACTGAAGCTTTCTTT. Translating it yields CSARAGHKNTEAFF.

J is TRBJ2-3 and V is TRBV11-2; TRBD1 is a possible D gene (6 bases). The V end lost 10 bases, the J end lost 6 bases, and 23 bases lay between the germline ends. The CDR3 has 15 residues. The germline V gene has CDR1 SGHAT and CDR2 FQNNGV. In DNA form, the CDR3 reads TGTGCCAACAAGCCGTTGGTGCTTGGGGGCGATACGCAGTATTTT. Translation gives CANKPLVLGGDTQYF.

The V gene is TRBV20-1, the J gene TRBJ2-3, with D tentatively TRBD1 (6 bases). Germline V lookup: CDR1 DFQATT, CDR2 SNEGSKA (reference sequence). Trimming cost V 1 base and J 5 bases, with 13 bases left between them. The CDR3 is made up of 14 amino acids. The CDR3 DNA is TGCAGTGCTAGAGCACAGGGATTGTTAGATACGCAGTATTTT. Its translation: CSARAQGLLDTQYF.

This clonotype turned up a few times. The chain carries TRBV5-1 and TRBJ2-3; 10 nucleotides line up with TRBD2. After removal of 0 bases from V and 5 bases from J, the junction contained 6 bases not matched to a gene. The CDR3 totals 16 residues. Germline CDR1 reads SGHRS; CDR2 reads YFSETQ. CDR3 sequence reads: CASSLAGAGGLDTQYF. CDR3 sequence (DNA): TGCGCCAGCAGCTTGGCCGGAGCGGGGGGGCTAGATACGCAGTATTTT.

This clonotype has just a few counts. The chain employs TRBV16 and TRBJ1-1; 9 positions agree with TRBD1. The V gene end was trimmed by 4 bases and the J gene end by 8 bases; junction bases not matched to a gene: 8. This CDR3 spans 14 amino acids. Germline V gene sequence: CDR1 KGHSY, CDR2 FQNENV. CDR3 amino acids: CASSPLPGTGEAFF. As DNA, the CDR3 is TGTGCCAGCAGCCCCCTTCCCGGGACAGGGGAAGCTTTCTTT.

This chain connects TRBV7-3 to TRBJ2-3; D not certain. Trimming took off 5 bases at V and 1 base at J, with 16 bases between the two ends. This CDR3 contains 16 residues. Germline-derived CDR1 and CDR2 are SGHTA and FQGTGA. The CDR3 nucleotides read TGTGCCAGCAGCCCCAAGATGTCTTTGGGCACAGATACGCAGTATTTT. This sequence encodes CASSPKMSLGTDTQYF.

The CDR3 region has the DNA TGTGCCAGCAGCCAAACACGGGGACGTAAAGGCGGGGAGCTGTTTTTT. Protein: CASSQTRGRKGGELFF. V and J are TRBV7-9 and TRBJ2-2; D is tentatively TRBD1 or TRBD2 (5 bases each). The CDR3 consists of 16 residues. The ends were cut back, 5 bases at V and 7 bases at J, with 20 bases in the middle. In germline, CDR1 is SEHNR, CDR2 FQNEAQ (reference sequence).

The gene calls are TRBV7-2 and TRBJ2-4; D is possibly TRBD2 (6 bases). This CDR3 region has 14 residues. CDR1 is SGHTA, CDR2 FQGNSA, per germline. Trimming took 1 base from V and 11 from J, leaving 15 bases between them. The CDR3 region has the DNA TGTGCCAGCAGCTTAGAAGGGAGGCCCCTAGTTCAGTACTTC. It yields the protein CASSLEGRPLVQYF. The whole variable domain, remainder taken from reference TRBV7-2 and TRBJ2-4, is GAGVSQSPSNKVTEKGKDVELRCDPISGHTALYWYRQSLGQGLEFLIYFQGNSAPDKSGLPSDRFSAERTGGSVSTLTIQRTQQEDSAVYLCASSLEGRPLVQYFGAGTRLSVL.

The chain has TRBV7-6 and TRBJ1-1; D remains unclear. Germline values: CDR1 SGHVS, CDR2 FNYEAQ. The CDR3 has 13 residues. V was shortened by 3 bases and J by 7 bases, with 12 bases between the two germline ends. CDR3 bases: TGTGCCAGCAGCTTTTTCCCAGAAGATGAAGCTTTCTTT. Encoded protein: CASSFFPEDEAFF.

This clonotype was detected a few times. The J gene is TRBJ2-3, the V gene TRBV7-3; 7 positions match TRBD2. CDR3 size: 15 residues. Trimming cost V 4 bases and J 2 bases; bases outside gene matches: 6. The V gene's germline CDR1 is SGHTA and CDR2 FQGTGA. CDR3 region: CASSSEGRVTDTQYF. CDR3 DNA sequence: TGTGCCAGCAGCTCCGAAGGGAGGGTCACAGATACGCAGTATTTT.

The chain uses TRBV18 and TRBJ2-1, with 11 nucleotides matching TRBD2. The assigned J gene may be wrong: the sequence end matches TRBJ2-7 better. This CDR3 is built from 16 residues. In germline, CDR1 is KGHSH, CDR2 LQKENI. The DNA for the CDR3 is TGTGCCAGCTCACCCCAGACTAGCGGGGCTTACAATGAGCAGTACTTC. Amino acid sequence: CASSPQTSGAYNEQYF.

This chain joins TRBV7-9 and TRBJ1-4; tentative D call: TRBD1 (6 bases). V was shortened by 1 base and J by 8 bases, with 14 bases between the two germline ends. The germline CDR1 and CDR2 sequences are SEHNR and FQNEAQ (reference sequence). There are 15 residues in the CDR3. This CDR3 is CASSLGGGNGEKLFF. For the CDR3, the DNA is TGTGCCAGCAGCTTAGGGGGGGGCAACGGAGAAAAACTGTTTTTT.

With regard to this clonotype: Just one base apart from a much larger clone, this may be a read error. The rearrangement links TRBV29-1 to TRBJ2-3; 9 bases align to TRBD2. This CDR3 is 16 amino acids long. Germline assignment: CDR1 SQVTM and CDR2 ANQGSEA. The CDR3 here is CGVEDRGGRAADTQYF. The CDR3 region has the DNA TGCGGCGTTGAAGATCGGGGCGGGAGGGCCGCGGATACGCAGTATTTT.

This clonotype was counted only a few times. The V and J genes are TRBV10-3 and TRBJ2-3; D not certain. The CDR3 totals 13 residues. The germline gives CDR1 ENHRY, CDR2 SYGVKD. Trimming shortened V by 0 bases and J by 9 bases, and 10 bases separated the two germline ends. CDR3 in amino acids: CAISESNIGTQYF. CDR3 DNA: TGTGCCATCAGTGAGTCGAATATAGGAACGCAGTATTTT.

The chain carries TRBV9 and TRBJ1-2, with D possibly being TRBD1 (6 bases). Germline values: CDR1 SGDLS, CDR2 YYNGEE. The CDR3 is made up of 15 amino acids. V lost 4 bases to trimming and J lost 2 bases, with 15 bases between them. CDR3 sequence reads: CASSPGGAGNYGYTF. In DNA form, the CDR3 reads TGTGCCAGCAGCCCCGGGGGGGCAGGAAACTATGGCTACACCTTC. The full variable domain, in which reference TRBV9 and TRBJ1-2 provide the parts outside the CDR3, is DSGVTQTPKHLITATGQRVTLRCSPRSGDLSVYWYQQSLDQGLQFLIQYYNGEERAKGNILERFSAQQFPDLHSELNLSSLELGDSALYFCASSPGGAGNYGYTFGSGTRLTVV.

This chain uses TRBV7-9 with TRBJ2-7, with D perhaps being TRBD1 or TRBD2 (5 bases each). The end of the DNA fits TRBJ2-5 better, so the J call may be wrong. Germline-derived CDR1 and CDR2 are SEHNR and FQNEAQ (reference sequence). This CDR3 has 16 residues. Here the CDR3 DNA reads TGTGCCAGCAGCTTAGTAGCCCTGGGGGAGAAAGAGACCCAGTACTTC. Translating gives CASSLVALGEKETQYF.

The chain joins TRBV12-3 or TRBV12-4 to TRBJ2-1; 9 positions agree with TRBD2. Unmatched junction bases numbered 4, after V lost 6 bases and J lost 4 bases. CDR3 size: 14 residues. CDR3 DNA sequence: TGTGCCAGCAGCAAGCTAGCGGGGTACAATGAGCAGTTCTTC. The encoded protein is CASSKLAGYNEQFF.